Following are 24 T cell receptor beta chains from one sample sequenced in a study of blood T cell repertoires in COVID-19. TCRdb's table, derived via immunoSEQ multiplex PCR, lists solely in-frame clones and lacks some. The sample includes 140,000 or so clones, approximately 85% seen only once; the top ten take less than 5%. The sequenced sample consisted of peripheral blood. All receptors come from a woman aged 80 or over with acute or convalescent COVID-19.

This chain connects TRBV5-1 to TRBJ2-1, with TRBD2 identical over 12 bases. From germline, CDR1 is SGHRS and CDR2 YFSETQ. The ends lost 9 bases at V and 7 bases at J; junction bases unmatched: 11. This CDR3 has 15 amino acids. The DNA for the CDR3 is TGCGCCACTGGAAGGACTAGCGGGATAGCAAATGAGCAGTTCTTC. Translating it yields CATGRTSGIANEQFF.

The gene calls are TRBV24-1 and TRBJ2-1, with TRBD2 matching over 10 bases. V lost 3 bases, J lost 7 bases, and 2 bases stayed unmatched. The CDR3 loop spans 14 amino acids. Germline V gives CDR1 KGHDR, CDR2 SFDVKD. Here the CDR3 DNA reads TGTGCCACCAGTGATCTACTAGCGGGGAATGAGCAGTTCTTC. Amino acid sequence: CATSDLLAGNEQFF.

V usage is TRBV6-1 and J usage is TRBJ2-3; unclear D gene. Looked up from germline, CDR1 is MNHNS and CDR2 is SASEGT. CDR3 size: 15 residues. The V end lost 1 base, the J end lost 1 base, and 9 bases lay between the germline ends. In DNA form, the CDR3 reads TGTGCCAGCAGTGAAGTAAACAGCCGCACAGATACGCAGTATTTT. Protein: CASSEVNSRTDTQYF.

The CDR3: CASSQVIAGRLTGELFF. The DNA for the CDR3 is TGCGCCAGCAGCCAAGTCATAGCGGGACGGCTCACCGGGGAGCTGTTTTTT. This chain connects TRBV4-1 to TRBJ2-2; TRBD2 agrees at 8 bases. The CDR3 covers 17 residues. Per germline, CDR1 MGHRA and CDR2 YSYEKL. V shed 1 base, J shed 4 bases, and the junction held 8 bases outside the gene matches.

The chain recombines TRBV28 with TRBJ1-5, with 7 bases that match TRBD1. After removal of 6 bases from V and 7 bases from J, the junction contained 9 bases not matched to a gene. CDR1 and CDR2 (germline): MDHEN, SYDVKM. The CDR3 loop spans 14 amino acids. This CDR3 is CASRNTGVRQPQHF. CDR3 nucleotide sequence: TGTGCCAGCAGGAATACAGGGGTGCGGCAGCCCCAGCATTTT. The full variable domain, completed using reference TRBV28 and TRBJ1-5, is DVKVTQSSRYLVKRTGEKVFLECVQDMDHENMFWYRQDPGLGLRLIYFSYDVKMKEKGDIPEGYSVSREKKERFSLILESASTNQTSMYLCASRNTGVRQPQHFGDGTRLSIL.

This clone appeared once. The CDR3 DNA reads as TGCAGCGCTCACCGGGGTGGCTACACCTTC. Encoded protein: CSAHRGGYTF. The chain links TRBV20-1 to TRBJ1-2, with D uncertain. This CDR3 has 10 residues. The germline V gene has CDR1 DFQATT and CDR2 SNEGSKA (reference sequence).

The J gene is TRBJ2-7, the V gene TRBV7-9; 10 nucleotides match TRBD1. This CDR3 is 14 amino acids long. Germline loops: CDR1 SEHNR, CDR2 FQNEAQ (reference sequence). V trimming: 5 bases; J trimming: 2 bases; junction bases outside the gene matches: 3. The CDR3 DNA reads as TGTGCCAGCAGCGTAGGGACAGGGGCCTACGAGCAGTACTTC. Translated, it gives CASSVGTGAYEQYF.

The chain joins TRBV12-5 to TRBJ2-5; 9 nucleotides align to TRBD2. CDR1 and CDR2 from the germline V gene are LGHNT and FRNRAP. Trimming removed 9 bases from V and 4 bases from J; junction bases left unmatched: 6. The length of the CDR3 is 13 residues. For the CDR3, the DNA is TGTGCTAGCTCTAGCGGGACAATAGAGACCCAGTACTTC. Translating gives CASSSGTIETQYF.

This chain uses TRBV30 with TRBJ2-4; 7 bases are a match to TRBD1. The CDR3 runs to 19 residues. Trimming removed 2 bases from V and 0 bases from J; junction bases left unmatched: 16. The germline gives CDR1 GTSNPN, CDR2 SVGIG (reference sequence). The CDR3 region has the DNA TGTGCCTGGAGTTTGGACAGGCGACGGAGTTTCTTAGCCAAAAACATTCAGTACTTC. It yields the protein CAWSLDRRRSFLAKNIQYF.

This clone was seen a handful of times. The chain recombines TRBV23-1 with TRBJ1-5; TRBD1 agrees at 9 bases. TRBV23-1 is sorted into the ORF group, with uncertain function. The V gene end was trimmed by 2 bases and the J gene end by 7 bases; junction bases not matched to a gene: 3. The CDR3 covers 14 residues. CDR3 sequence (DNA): TGCGCCAGCAGTCAAACAGGGGGCCGGCAGCCCCAGCATTTT. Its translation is CASSQTGGRQPQHF.

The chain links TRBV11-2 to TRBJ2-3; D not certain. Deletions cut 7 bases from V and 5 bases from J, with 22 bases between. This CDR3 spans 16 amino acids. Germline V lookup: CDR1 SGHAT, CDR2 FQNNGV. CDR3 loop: CASNLYSRREVDTQYF. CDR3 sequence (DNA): TGTGCCAGCAACCTATATTCTAGACGAGAGGTAGATACGCAGTATTTT. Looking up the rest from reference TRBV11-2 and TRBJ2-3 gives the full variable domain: EAGVAQSPRYKIIEKRQSVAFWCNPISGHATLYWYQQILGQGPKLLIQFQNNGVVDDSQLPKDRFSAERLKGVDSTLKIQPAKLEDSAVYLCASNLYSRREVDTQYFGPGTRLTVL.

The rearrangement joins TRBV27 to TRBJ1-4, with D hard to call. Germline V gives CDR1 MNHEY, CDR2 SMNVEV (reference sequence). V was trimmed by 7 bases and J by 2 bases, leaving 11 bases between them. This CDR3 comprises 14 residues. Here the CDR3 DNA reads TGTGCCAGCAAGCGGCCGGGCACTAATGAAAAACTGTTTTTT. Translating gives CASKRPGTNEKLFF.

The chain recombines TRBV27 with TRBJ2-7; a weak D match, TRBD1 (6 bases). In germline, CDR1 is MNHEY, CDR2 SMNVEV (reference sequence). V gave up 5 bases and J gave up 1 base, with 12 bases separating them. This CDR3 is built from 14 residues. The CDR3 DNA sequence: TGTGCCAGCAGTCTCCGGGACAAGTCCTACGAGCAGTACTTC. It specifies CASSLRDKSYEQYF.

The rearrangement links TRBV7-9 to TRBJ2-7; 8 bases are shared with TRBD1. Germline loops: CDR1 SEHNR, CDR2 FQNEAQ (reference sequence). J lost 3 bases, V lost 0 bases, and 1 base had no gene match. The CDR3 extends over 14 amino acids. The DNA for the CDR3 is TGTGCCAGCAGCTTAGCTGGACAGGGCTACGAGCAGTACTTC. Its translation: CASSLAGQGYEQYF.

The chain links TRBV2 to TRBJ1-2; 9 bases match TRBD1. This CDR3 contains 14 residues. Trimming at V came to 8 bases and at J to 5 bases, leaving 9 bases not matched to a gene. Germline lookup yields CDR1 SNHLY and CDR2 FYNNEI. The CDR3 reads CASGFEGQGYGYTF. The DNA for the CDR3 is TGTGCCAGCGGCTTCGAGGGACAGGGATATGGCTACACCTTC.

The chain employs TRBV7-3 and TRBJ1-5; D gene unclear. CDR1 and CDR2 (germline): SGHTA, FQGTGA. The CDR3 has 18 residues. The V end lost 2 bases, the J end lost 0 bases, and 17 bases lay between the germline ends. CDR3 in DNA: TGTGCCAGCAGCTTATTGGGCGATCATGATTATAGCAATCAGCCCCAGCATTTT. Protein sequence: CASSLLGDHDYSNQPQHF.

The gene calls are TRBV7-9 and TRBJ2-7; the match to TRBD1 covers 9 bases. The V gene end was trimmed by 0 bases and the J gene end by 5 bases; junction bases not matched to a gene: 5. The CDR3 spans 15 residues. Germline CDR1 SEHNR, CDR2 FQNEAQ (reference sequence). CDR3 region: CASSLAGTGSNEQYF. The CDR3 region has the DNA TGTGCCAGCAGCTTAGCCGGGACAGGGTCCAACGAGCAGTACTTC.

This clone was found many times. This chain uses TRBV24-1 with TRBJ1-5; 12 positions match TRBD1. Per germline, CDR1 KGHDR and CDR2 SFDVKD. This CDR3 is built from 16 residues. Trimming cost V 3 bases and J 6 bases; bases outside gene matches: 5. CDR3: CATSDSRDRGRQPQHF. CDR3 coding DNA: TGTGCCACCAGTGATAGCCGGGACAGGGGGCGTCAGCCCCAGCATTTT.

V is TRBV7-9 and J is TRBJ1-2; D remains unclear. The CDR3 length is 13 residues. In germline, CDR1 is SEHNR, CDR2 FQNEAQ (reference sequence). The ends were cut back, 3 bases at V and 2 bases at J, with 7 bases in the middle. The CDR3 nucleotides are TGTGCCAGCAGCTTTGGAGTGAACTATGGCTACACCTTC. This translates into CASSFGVNYGYTF.

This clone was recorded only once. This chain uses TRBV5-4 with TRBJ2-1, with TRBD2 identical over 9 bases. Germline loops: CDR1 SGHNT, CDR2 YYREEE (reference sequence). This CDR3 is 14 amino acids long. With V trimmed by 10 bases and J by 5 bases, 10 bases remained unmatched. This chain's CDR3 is CAAAGGRTNNEQFF. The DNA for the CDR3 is TGTGCCGCTGCGGGGGGGAGGACGAACAATGAGCAGTTCTTC. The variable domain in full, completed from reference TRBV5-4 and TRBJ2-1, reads ETGVTQSPTHLIKTRGQQVTLRCSSQSGHNTVSWYQQALGQGPQFIFQYYREEENGRGNFPPRFSGLQFPNYSSELNVNALELDDSALYLCAAAGGRTNNEQFFGPGTRLTVL.

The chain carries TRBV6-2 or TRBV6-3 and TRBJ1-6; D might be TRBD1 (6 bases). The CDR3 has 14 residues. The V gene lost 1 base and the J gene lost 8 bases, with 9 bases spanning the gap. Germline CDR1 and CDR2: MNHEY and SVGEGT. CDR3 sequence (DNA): TGTGCCAGCAGTTACTGGACAGTAGATTCACCCCTCCACTTT. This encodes CASSYWTVDSPLHF.

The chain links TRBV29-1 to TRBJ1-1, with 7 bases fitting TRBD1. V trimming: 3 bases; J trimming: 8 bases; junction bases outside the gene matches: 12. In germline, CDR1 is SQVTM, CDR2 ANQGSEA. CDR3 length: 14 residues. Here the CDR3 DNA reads TGCAGCGTTGAGGTGGGGCAGGGGGTTGGGGAAGCTTTCTTT. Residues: CSVEVGQGVGEAFF.

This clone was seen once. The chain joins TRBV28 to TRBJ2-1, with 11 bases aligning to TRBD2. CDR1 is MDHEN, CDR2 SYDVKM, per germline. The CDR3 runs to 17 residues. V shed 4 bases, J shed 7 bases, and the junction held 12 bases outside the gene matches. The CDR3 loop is CASSSPPTSGGVNEQFF. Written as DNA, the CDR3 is TGTGCCAGCAGTTCCCCACCTACTAGCGGGGGAGTAAATGAGCAGTTCTTC. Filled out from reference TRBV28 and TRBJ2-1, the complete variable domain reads DVKVTQSSRYLVKRTGEKVFLECVQDMDHENMFWYRQDPGLGLRLIYFSYDVKMKEKGDIPEGYSVSREKKERFSLILESASTNQTSMYLCASSSPPTSGGVNEQFFGPGTRLTVL.

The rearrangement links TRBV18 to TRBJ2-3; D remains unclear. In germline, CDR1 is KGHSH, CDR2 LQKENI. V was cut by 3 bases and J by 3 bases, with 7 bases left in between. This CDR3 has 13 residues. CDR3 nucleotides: TGTGCCAGCTCACCCCCTTTTACAGATACGCAGTATTTT. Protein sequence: CASSPPFTDTQYF.